This T cell receptor (beta chain) was found in a study of T cell responses to AZD1222 COVID-19 vaccine. The CDR3 covers 15 residues. Germline CDR1 and CDR2: KGHSH and LQKENI. The V end was cut by 1 base, the J end by 1 base, with 8 bases between. With respect to this clone: Its matching antigen is unknown.

Measured with immunoSEQ multiplex PCR; TCRdb has only the in-frame clones, and not every one. The table has 20,000 to 30,000 clones, around nine tenths seen once. Second doses were pooled across both intervals (about 4 or about 12 weeks). Whole-study findings and limits: Females made up more of the donors, who were largely white British, and clonal diversity may have come out too low. None of the repertoires were sampled until the peak T cell response had passed. Seropositivity was recorded at baseline in only six AZD1222 recipients.

The TCR was taken from an adult who received the AZD1222 COVID-19 vaccine. J is TRBJ1-5 and V is TRBV18, with D uncertain. The specimen comprised peripheral blood, sampled 28 days after the second AZD1222 dose. The CDR3 DNA is TGTGCCAGCTCACCACGATCAGGAAGCAATCAGCCCCAGCATTTT. Amino acids: CASSPRSGSNQPQHF.